These 18 T cell receptor beta chains came from one sample sequenced in a study of T cells in localized non-small cell lung cancer. Assay: immunoSEQ multiplex PCR; the TCRdb copy retains only in-frame clones and omits some. The sample contains fewer than 50,000 clones, around 86% of which appear only once. Here the sequenced sample was peripheral blood mononuclear cells, taken before any cancer treatment. These receptor sequences come from a male donor at least 60 years old with stage II lung adenocarcinoma.

The chain uses TRBV5-6 and TRBJ1-2; 8 positions agree with TRBD1. There are 17 residues in the CDR3. Per germline, CDR1 SGHDT and CDR2 YYEEEE. V shed 3 bases, J shed 4 bases, and the junction held 14 bases outside the gene matches. DNA of the CDR3: TGTGCCAGCAGCTCCTACATCGCCAGGGGGCGCGGCTATGGCTACACCTTC. It translates to CASSSYIARGRGYGYTF.

CDR3 region: CASSGWGRTSNTGELFF. The DNA for the CDR3 is TGTGCCAGCAGTGGGTGGGGCAGGACCTCGAACACCGGGGAGCTGTTTTTT. The rearrangement joins TRBV6-1 to TRBJ2-2; the D gene is possibly TRBD1 (5 bases). Trimming cost V 4 bases and J 0 bases, with 15 bases left between them. This CDR3 has 17 amino acids. Germline V gives CDR1 MNHNS, CDR2 SASEGT.

The J gene is TRBJ2-7, the V gene TRBV4-3, with 7 bases aligning to TRBD1. Looked up from germline, CDR1 is LGHNA and CDR2 is YSLEER. J was trimmed by 2 bases and V by 4 bases; bases with no gene match: 5. The length of the CDR3 is 14 residues. In DNA form, the CDR3 reads TGCGCCAGCAGCCCCGGACAGGATCCCTACGAGCAGTACTTC. As protein: CASSPGQDPYEQYF.

Of note for this clone: A read error may account for a junction end that differs from germline. The V call is TRBV5-1, the J call TRBJ1-2; TRBD1 might be the D (5 bases). The CDR3 totals 13 residues. Germline CDR1 and CDR2: SGHRS and YFSETQ. Here the CDR3 DNA reads TGCGCCAGCAGCTTTAGTCAGGGTTTTGGCTGCACCTTC. This encodes CASSFSQGFGCTF.

This chain connects TRBV19 to TRBJ2-2; D might be TRBD1 or TRBD2, each matching 5 bases. With 6 bases removed from V and 3 bases from J, the gap between germline ends came to 20 bases. The V gene's germline CDR1 is LNHDA and CDR2 SQIVND (reference sequence). The CDR3 length is 17 residues. CDR3 sequence: CASSPGTAFPHTGELFF. Here the CDR3 DNA reads TGTGCCAGTAGCCCCGGGACGGCGTTTCCCCACACCGGGGAGCTGTTTTTT.

The gene calls are TRBV6-6 and TRBJ1-4, with TRBD1 matching 7 bases. The V gene end was trimmed by 4 bases and the J gene end by 5 bases; junction bases not matched to a gene: 7. CDR1 is MNHNY, CDR2 SVGAGI, per germline (reference sequence). The CDR3 totals 15 residues. The CDR3 bases are TGTGCCAGCAGTTTTCCCTCGACAGGGAATGAAAAACTGTTTTTT. This gives the protein CASSFPSTGNEKLFF.

V and J are TRBV7-3 and TRBJ2-2; perhaps TRBD2 as D (5 bases). The CDR3 covers 15 residues. Trimming removed 1 base at V and 4 bases at J, with 10 bases between. Germline V gene sequence: CDR1 SGHTA, CDR2 FQGTGA. The CDR3 DNA follows: TGTGCCAGCAGCTTAAAGAATGCGGGCACCGGGGAGCTGTTTTTT. Translated: CASSLKNAGTGELFF.

This chain joins TRBV7-2 and TRBJ1-1; D might be TRBD1 (6 bases). The CDR3 loop spans 11 amino acids. The V end lost 3 bases, the J end lost 11 bases, and 10 bases lay between the germline ends. The germline V gene has CDR1 SGHTA and CDR2 FQGNSA. The CDR3 here is CASSFDRFAFF. The CDR3 DNA reads as TGTGCCAGCAGCTTCGACAGGTTCGCTTTCTTT.

This clone occurred once. The V and J genes are TRBV19 and TRBJ1-5; 9 bases match TRBD1. Germline-derived CDR1 and CDR2 are LNHDA and SQIVND (reference sequence). The V gene end was trimmed by 3 bases and the J gene end by 9 bases; junction bases not matched to a gene: 12. There are 16 residues in the CDR3. The CDR3 here is CASSMDGTGNRAPQHF. CDR3 nucleotides: TGTGCCAGTAGTATGGACGGGACAGGGAATCGGGCGCCCCAGCATTTT. The whole variable domain, remainder taken from reference TRBV19 and TRBJ1-5, is DGGITQSPKYLFRKEGQNVTLSCEQNLNHDAMYWYRQDPGQGLRLIYYSQIVNDFQKGDIAEGYSVSREKKESFPLTVTSAQKNPTAFYLCASSMDGTGNRAPQHFGDGTRLSIL.

CDR3 region: CASSGGSGRQETQYF. CDR3 DNA sequence: TGTGCCAGCAGCGGAGGGAGCGGGCGACAAGAGACCCAGTACTTC. The chain recombines TRBV7-3 with TRBJ2-5; D is perhaps TRBD2 (6 bases). V was cut by 5 bases and J by 2 bases, with 15 bases left in between. The CDR3 has 15 amino acids. The germline CDR1 and CDR2 sequences are SGHTA and FQGTGA.

The J gene is TRBJ2-2, the V gene TRBV6-5; TRBD2 agrees at 7 bases. CDR3 length equals 14 residues. V lost 8 bases to trimming and J lost 4 bases; unmatched junction nucleotides: 7. Looked up from germline, CDR1 is MNHEY and CDR2 is SVGAGI. The CDR3 DNA sequence: TGTGCCAGCTGGCCTAGCGGCATCACCGGGGAGCTGTTTTTT. This gives the protein CASWPSGITGELFF.

The chain is built from TRBV7-6 and TRBJ2-7, with unresolved D. There are 13 residues in the CDR3. V lost 1 base and J lost 6, with 10 bases in between. Germline V gene lookup returns CDR1 SGHVS and CDR2 FNYEAQ. CDR3 nucleotide sequence: TGTGCCAGCAGCTTAGACTATCAGGTCGAGCAGTACTTC. Protein product: CASSLDYQVEQYF.

Details on this clone: Other DNA variants within this sample encode the same CDR3. This rearrangement joins TRBV2 to TRBJ1-5; tentatively, D is TRBD1 (5 bases). Germline V gives CDR1 SNHLY, CDR2 FYNNEI. The CDR3 length is 15 residues. Trimming shortened V by 7 bases and J by 4 bases, and 17 bases separated the two germline ends. The chain's CDR3 is CASKGDQGSNQPQHF. The CDR3, as DNA: TGTGCCAGCAAAGGGGACCAAGGATCAAATCAGCCCCAGCATTTT. The entire variable domain, with the rest obtained from reference TRBV2 and TRBJ1-5, is as follows: EPEVTQTPSHQVTQMGQEVILRCVPISNHLYFYWYRQILGQKVEFLVSFYNNEISEKSEIFDDQFSVERPDGSNFTLKIRSTKLEDSAMYFCASKGDQGSNQPQHFGDGTRLSIL.

This clone occurred once. A read error may produce the germline difference seen at one junction end. CDR3 protein: CASSLWTGRNLAKNIQYF. In DNA, the CDR3 is TGTGCCAGCAGTCTATGGACAGGGCGAAACTTAGCCAAAAACATTCAGTACTTC. The rearrangement links TRBV28 to TRBJ2-4, with 8 nucleotides matching TRBD1. Germline-derived CDR1 and CDR2 are MDHEN and SYDVKM. The CDR3 spans 18 residues.

A single count supports this clone. J is TRBJ2-1 and V is TRBV7-8, with TRBD2 matching 12 bases. This CDR3 is 18 amino acids long. Germline trimming cut 2 bases from V and 7 bases from J; bases unmatched to any gene: 12. CDR1 is SGHVS, CDR2 FQNEAQ, per germline. This CDR3 is CASSLRLAGGPLGNEQFF. CDR3 DNA: TGTGCCAGCAGCTTACGTCTAGCGGGAGGGCCTCTGGGTAATGAGCAGTTCTTC.

CDR3 protein: CASSAPQGGILTGELFF. CDR3 nucleotide sequence: TGTGCCAGCAGCGCTCCCCAGGGGGGCATTCTTACCGGGGAGCTGTTTTTT. The chain joins TRBV7-9 to TRBJ2-2, with D maybe TRBD1 (7 bases). Trimming cost V 5 bases and J 5 bases, with 21 bases left between them. This CDR3 is built from 17 residues. From germline, CDR1 is SEHNR and CDR2 FQNEAQ (reference sequence).

J is TRBJ1-4 and V is TRBV5-1, with D unclear. Trimming took 4 bases from V and 8 from J, leaving 15 bases between them. CDR3 size: 14 residues. The germline gives CDR1 SGHRS, CDR2 YFSETQ. CDR3 bases: TGCGCCAGCAGCCCGGACCCCCAAAAAGAAAAACTGTTTTTT. Its translation is CASSPDPQKEKLFF.

This clone was seen a single time. The chain joins TRBV19 to TRBJ2-3; 11 nucleotides line up with TRBD2. The CDR3 extends over 15 amino acids. The germline V gene has CDR1 LNHDA and CDR2 SQIVND (reference sequence). Trimming at V came to 10 bases and at J to 4 bases, leaving 10 bases not matched to a gene. The CDR3 region has the DNA TGTGCCATCGACGCGGTAGCGGGAGGGCCAGATACGCAGTATTTT. It codes for CAIDAVAGGPDTQYF.